Each of the 3 T cell receptor gamma chains below was sequenced from the same sample in a study of gamma-delta T cells after stem cell transplantation. TCRdb applied CATT to the RT-PCR reads for clone calling. Here the sample spans about 910 gamma-chain clones, about 33% being singletons. Sequencing input: gamma-delta T cells. The receptors come from a human donor. It is not recorded whose cells these are; they may come from a transplant donor.

This clone came up a few times. This chain connects TRGV9 to TRGJP. As TCRdb names no J gene, one was assigned here on the basis of a DNA match to germline. The germline gives CDR1 GITISATS, CDR2 ISYDGTV (reference sequence). Trimming cost V 6 bases and J 4 bases; bases outside gene matches: 3. The CDR3 consists of 15 residues. The CDR3 DNA reads TGTGCCTTGTGGAGACAAGAGTTGGGCAAAAAAATCAAGGTATTT. It is translated as CALWRQELGKKIKVF.

In this sample, this clone turned up a few times. The chain employs TRGV9 and TRGJP. Since TCRdb gives no J gene, matching the DNA to germline was used here to assign it. V trimming: 0 bases; J trimming: 6 bases; junction bases outside the gene matches: 8. The CDR3 length is 18 residues. The V gene's germline CDR1 is GITISATS and CDR2 ISYDGTV (reference sequence). The CDR3 region has the DNA TGTGCCTTGTGGGAGGTGAAGAGTCCAGAGTTGGGCAAAAAAATCAAGGTATTT. Translating gives CALWEVKSPELGKKIKVF.

This clone has just a few counts. This chain joins TRGV9 and TRGJP. The J gene was not available in TCRdb and was assigned here by matching the DNA to germline segments. V trimming: 0 bases; J trimming: 7 bases; junction bases outside the gene matches: 12. Germline CDR1 reads GITISATS; CDR2 reads ISYDGTV (reference sequence). CDR3 length: 19 residues. The CDR3 nucleotides read TGTGCCTTGTGGGAGGTGAATAAAGATCAGGAGTTGGGCAAAAAAATCAAGGTATTT. Amino acids: CALWEVNKDQELGKKIKVF.